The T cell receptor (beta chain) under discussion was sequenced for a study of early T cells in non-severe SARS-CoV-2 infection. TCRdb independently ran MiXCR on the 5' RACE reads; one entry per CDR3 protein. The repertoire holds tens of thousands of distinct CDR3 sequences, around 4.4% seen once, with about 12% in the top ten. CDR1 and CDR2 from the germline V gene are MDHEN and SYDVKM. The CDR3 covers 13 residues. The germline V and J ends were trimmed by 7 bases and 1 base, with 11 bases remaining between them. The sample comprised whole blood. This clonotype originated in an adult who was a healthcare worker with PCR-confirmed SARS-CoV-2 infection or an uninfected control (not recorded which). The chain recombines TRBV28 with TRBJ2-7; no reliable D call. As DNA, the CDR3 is TGTGCCAGCATTCCGGGCCGATCCTACGAGCAGTACTTC. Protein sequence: CASIPGRSYEQYF.